This TCR beta chain stems from a study of blood T cell repertoires in COVID-19 (dated by TCRdb to between 2020 and 2021). Background for the entire study: Samples from collaborators originated in the United States, Italy and Spain and spanned both the acute and convalescent phases of COVID-19. The prospective study material was composed of cDNA or gDNA derived from T cells, B-cell-depleted T cells, or PBMCs. The dataset comprised deeply sampled blood TCRbeta repertoires from subjects exposed to, actively infected with, or recovered from COVID-19. The repertoires were made available in a free public database intended to serve as a resource for research on the immune response to SARS-CoV-2. Samples came from the ongoing ImmuneRACE study (first 160 participants) plus 1,254 subjects from 6 global collaborators. Sample metadata almost always included a de-identified subject ID, COVID-19 status, age in years and sex. Where HLA class I and class II types were available, the types were taken from metadata supplied by the sample provider, not from assay-based typing.

Study-wide conclusions, independent of this receptor: The amount of clinical and demographic metadata varied by source and participant and was provided uncurated.

A word on this clone: Its antigen remains unidentified. Qualities for individual bases were not recorded, and no much larger clone is one base off.

The immunoSEQ Assay, a bias-controlled multiplex PCR, was used to amplify TCRbeta CDR3 regions from genomic DNA. From the authors' description of their analysis: The number of nucleated cells in each sample was estimated by amplification of reference gene primers within the assay. Sequence reads were collapsed and filtered to measure the absolute abundance of every unique TCRbeta CDR3 rearrangement. For each sample, productive Simpson clonality was calculated as the square root of Simpson's diversity index over productive rearrangements. TCRdb provides this immuneACCESS table in a form limited to in-frame rearrangements. Some clones are lacking; in checked studies, under half of them reflect an unresolved V gene, and why the rest are absent is not known. The V and J calls and clone size come from that table; D and trimming were worked out from the DNA. The sample table shows fewer than 400,000 clones, and around 84% are seen once. Of the sample, under 4% is held by the ten largest clones.

Whole blood was collected in K2EDTA tubes by collaborating institutions according to the institutions' own protocols. For TCRbeta analysis, collaborators shipped samples in one of three forms: frozen whole blood, isolated PBMCs, or DNA extracted from either of those sample types. This sequence originates from a woman younger than 35 with acute or convalescent COVID-19. Sample: peripheral blood.

The sequenced DNA: TGTGCCAGCAGCTTAATGGGCAGGGCTAACTATGGCTACACCTTC. Its protein is CASSLMGRANYGYTF. Rearrangement joined TRBV7-8 to TRBJ1-2; TRBD1 is possibly the D segment (5 matching bases). In the germline V gene, CDR1 corresponds to SGHVS and CDR2 to FQNEAQ. From the cysteine through the phenylalanine, the CDR3 covers 15 amino acids. Only CDR3 DNA remains: 45 bases, in frame from the first base. V and J are truncated by 2 bases and 0 bases respectively, leaving an intervening sequence of 10 bases.